This entry describes one TCR beta chain. The data derive from a study of blood T cell repertoires in COVID-19. Study context: Donors in the United States, Italy and Spain gave samples during acute or convalescent COVID-19. PBMCs, B-cell-depleted T cells, or T cells were the source of the cDNA or gDNA that made up the material.

The V end lost 2 bases, the J end lost 0 bases, and 7 bases lay between the germline ends. Germline V lookup: CDR1 MNHNY, CDR2 SVGAGI (reference sequence). The CDR3 consists of 14 residues. In the original processing: Amplification of reference gene primers was used by the study to estimate nucleated cell counts. Only in-frame clones appear in the TCRdb table, and some are missing; sequencing was by immunoSEQ multiplex PCR. From that table come the V and J calls and clone size; the DNA was used to work out D and trimming. Here the sample spans roughly 160,000 clones, approximately 81% being singletons.

V is TRBV6-6 and J is TRBJ1-1; D unclear. Sequencing used peripheral blood. The receptor comes from a man aged 40-50 years with acute or convalescent COVID-19. CDR3 sequence: CASSYRGMNTEAFF. Written as DNA, the CDR3 is TGTGCCAGCAGTTACCGGGGAATGAACACTGAAGCTTTCTTT.